This T cell receptor beta chain was retrieved from a study of blood T cell repertoires in COVID-19. About the study: Acute-phase and convalescent COVID-19 samples originated in the United States, Italy and Spain.

Assay used: immunoSEQ multiplex PCR; TCRdb lists only in-frame clones, some missing. The data hold 350,000 to 450,000 clones, with approximately 90% observed a single time. Sequences were obtained from PBMCs or T cells enriched from blood (not recorded which). The origin of this receptor is a woman in her thirties or forties who had been exposed to COVID-19.

CDR3 in DNA: TGCAGCGTCGGCGCGGGACAGGGGGCCCGCGGCTACACCTTC. Its translation: CSVGAGQGARGYTF. V usage is TRBV29-1 and J usage is TRBJ1-2; 12 nucleotides align to TRBD1. The CDR3 runs to 14 residues. V was clipped by 6 bases and J by 8 bases; unmatched bases: 10. The germline V gene encodes CDR1 SQVTM and CDR2 ANQGSEA.